These T cell receptor beta chains were read from a single sample in a study of beta chain features in type 1 diabetes. Libraries were prepared by immunoSEQ multiplex PCR; TCRdb keeps only in-frame clonotypes and omits some of them. The data hold more than 350,000 clones, with about an eighth observed a single time. Sequences were obtained from naive CD4+ T cells from blood. These receptors were collected from a woman aged 18-35 years in good health. CDR3s include the opening cysteine and the closing phenylalanine or tryptophan. The order of the fields is D gene, clone size, V gene, J gene, CDR3 DNA, CDR3 protein. A D gene is named only where the DNA matches it firmly. Clone size is not always given. Where it is, it says once, few, many or a class for expanded clones.

NA	few	TRBV7-9	TRBJ1-6	TGTGCCAGCACCGAGGCCCCTTCACCCCTCCACTTT	CASTEAPSPLHF
NA	few	TRBV11-2	TRBJ2-7	TGTGCCAGCAGCTTATCCCCCCTTTCCTACGAGCAGTACTTC	CASSLSPLSYEQYF
TRBD1	few	TRBV4-3	TRBJ2-1	TGCGCCAGCAGCCACGGGCAGGGGGCACGGGATGAGCAGTTCTTC	CASSHGQGARDEQFF
NA	NA	TRBV13	TRBJ2-5	TGTGCCAGCAGCGAAGCTAAAGCAGGGTCCCAAGAGACCCAGTACTTC	CASSEAKAGSQETQYF
NA	few	TRBV28	TRBJ1-5	TGTGCCAGCACGAGAATAGAAAATCAGCCCCAGCATTTT	CASTRIENQPQHF
NA	NA	TRBV15	TRBJ1-2	TGTGCCACCAGCAGAGTTTTGTCCTATGGCTACACCTTC	CATSRVLSYGYTF
NA	NA	TRBV28	TRBJ2-1	TGTGCCAGCAGATCACAGGCGACTGAGCAGTTCTTC	CASRSQATEQFF
NA	few	TRBV10-3	TRBJ2-3	TGTGCCACCGCGGGTAACACAGATACGCAGTATTTT	CATAGNTDTQYF
NA	NA	TRBV11-3	TRBJ2-1	TGTGCCAGCAGCTTAGGGCGGAGGACCTACAATGAGCAGTTCTTC	CASSLGRRTYNEQFF
NA	once	TRBV6-5	TRBJ2-3	TGTGCCAGCAGTTACAGCCCCGCAGATACGCAGTATTTT	CASSYSPADTQYF
NA	few	TRBV30	TRBJ1-2	TGTGCCTGGACCCCGACAGCGACGAACTATGGCTACACCTTC	CAWTPTATNYGYTF
NA	few	TRBV27	TRBJ1-1	TGTGCCAGCAGCCTGGCGACGAACACTGAAGCTTTCTTT	CASSLATNTEAFF
TRBD1	few	TRBV25-1	TRBJ2-3	TGTGCCACCGGACAGGGGGCAGCAGATACGCAGTATTTT	CATGQGAADTQYF
TRBD1	NA	TRBV25-1	TRBJ2-5	TGTGCCAGCAGTGAATTCAGGGCAGGGGGCATTGAGACCCAGTACTTC	CASSEFRAGGIETQYF
TRBD2	NA	TRBV10-3	TRBJ2-3	TGTGCCATCAGCGGAGCGGGAGGAACAGATACGCAGTATTTT	CAISGAGGTDTQYF
NA	few	TRBV7-9	TRBJ2-5	TGTGCCAGCAGGTGGGAAGAGACCCAGTACTTC	CASRWEETQYF
NA	NA	TRBV7-2	TRBJ2-3	TGTGCCAGCAGCTTTCTTGGGCCTGACGATACGCAGTATTTT	CASSFLGPDDTQYF
NA	few	TRBV7-8	TRBJ2-5	TGTGCCAGCAGTTTTTTAGAGACCCAGTACTTC	CASSFLETQYF
TRBD1	few	TRBV7-8	TRBJ2-1	TGTGCCAGCAGCTTAGCCAGGACAGGGTTTTACAATGAGCAGTTCTTC	CASSLARTGFYNEQFF
TRBD2	few	TRBV15	TRBJ2-3	TGTGCCACCAGATCCCGCGGGGGGCGAGTGGATACGCAGTATTTT	CATRSRGGRVDTQYF
NA	few	TRBV4-1	TRBJ2-7	TGCGCCAGCAGCCAAGGGTTGGTCAGAACCTACGAGCAGTACTTC	CASSQGLVRTYEQYF
NA	few	TRBV5-1	TRBJ1-4	TGCGCCAGCAGAAAGTCAACTAATGAAAAACTGTTTTTT	CASRKSTNEKLFF
NA	NA	TRBV27	TRBJ1-1	TGTGCCAGCACCCCATGGGGGGCGAACACTGAAGCTTTCTTT	CASTPWGANTEAFF
NA	NA	TRBV19	TRBJ1-2	TGTGCCAGTAGTATCCGGGGAGGCTACACCTTC	CASSIRGGYTF
NA	NA	TRBV5-1	TRBJ2-5	TGCGCCAGCAGAGGGTTAGCGGACTCCCAAGAGACCCAGTACTTC	CASRGLADSQETQYF
TRBD1	NA	TRBV6-5	TRBJ2-1	TGTGCCAGCAGGGGGACAGCTGCAAACAATGAGCAGTTCTTC	CASRGTAANNEQFF
NA	NA	TRBV7-2	TRBJ2-5	TGTGCCAGCAGCTTAGGCCAGAGCGAGACCCAGTACTTC	CASSLGQSETQYF
TRBD2	few	TRBV7-8	TRBJ2-5	TGTGCCAGCAGCAATATCGGTGGAACTAGCGGGAGGAAGACCCAGTACTTC	CASSNIGGTSGRKTQYF
NA	NA	TRBV21-1	TRBJ2-1	TGTGCCAGCAGCAAGCGAGGACCTCCGCCGGGCAATGAGCAGTTCTTC	CASSKRGPPPGNEQFF
NA	NA	TRBV11-2	TRBJ2-4	TGTGCCAGCAGCTCACAGGGTATCATTCAGTACTTC	CASSSQGIIQYF
TRBD2	NA	TRBV4-1	TRBJ2-3	TGCGCCAGCAGCCTAGTAGGACTAGCGGGGGATACGCAGTATTTT	CASSLVGLAGDTQYF
TRBD2	NA	TRBV2	TRBJ2-1	TGTGCCAGTGGGATGGGACTAGCGATCAATGAGCAGTTCTTC	CASGMGLAINEQFF
TRBD2	NA	TRBV15	TRBJ2-5	TGTGCCACCAGCAGAGGAAGCGGGGGGGCCCTCCAAGAGACCCAGTACTTC	CATSRGSGGALQETQYF
TRBD1	few	TRBV5-4	TRBJ1-2	TGTGCCAGCAGCTTGCTCGGACAGGGGGCTACCCATGGCTACACCTTC	CASSLLGQGATHGYTF
TRBD1	few	TRBV4-3	TRBJ2-7	TGCGCCAGCAGCCGCGGACAGGGCTCCTACGAGCAGTACTTC	CASSRGQGSYEQYF
NA	few	TRBV27	TRBJ2-7	TGTGCCAGCAGTTTAGACGGCCCCTCCTACGAGCAGTACTTC	CASSLDGPSYEQYF
TRBD2	NA	TRBV7-2	TRBJ2-3	TGTGCCAGCAGCTCACGGACTAGCGGATACACAGATACGCAGTATTTT	CASSSRTSGYTDTQYF
NA	few	TRBV18	TRBJ2-1	TGTGCCAGCTCACCTCAGGGGTCCAATGAGCAGTTCTTC	CASSPQGSNEQFF
TRBD2	few	TRBV4-1	TRBJ2-1	TGCGCCAGCAGCCCTGTAGCGGGAGTTAATGAGCAGTTCTTC	CASSPVAGVNEQFF
NA	NA	TRBV2	TRBJ2-5	TGTGCCAGCATTTGGTACCAAGAGACCCAGTACTTC	CASIWYQETQYF
NA	NA	TRBV19	TRBJ2-1	TGTGCCAGTAGCTATAGCTACAATGAGCAGTTCTTC	CASSYSYNEQFF
NA	NA	TRBV4-3	TRBJ2-7	TGCGCCAGCAGCCAAGATCCCGGAACTGCCTATGAGGGGGAGCAGTACTTC	CASSQDPGTAYEGEQYF
NA	few	TRBV2	TRBJ2-7	TGTGCCAGCAGTGATCTTCGGGCAGGGACGGGTTCCTACGAGCAGTACTTC	CASSDLRAGTGSYEQYF
NA	few	TRBV20-1	TRBJ1-6	TGCAGTGCTAGTCCGTTTTCAACCCTCCACTTT	CSASPFSTLHF
TRBD1	few	TRBV7-2	TRBJ2-7	TGTGCCAGCAGCTTCGGACAGGCCTACGAGCAGTACTTC	CASSFGQAYEQYF
TRBD1	few	TRBV4-3	TRBJ2-5	TGCGCCAGCAGCCAGGGGGACAGCCAAGAGACCCAGTACTTC	CASSQGDSQETQYF
NA	NA	TRBV7-2	TRBJ1-6	TGTGCCAGCAGCCCAGACTCGGGGTATAATTCACCCCTCCACTTT	CASSPDSGYNSPLHF
NA	few	TRBV7-2	TRBJ1-4	TGTGCCAGCAGCCCGAGGGGACCAAATGAAAAACTGTTTTTT	CASSPRGPNEKLFF
NA	NA	TRBV20-1	TRBJ2-5	TGCAGTAGTACAGAGGTGAAGACCCAGTACTTC	CSSTEVKTQYF
TRBD1	NA	TRBV14	TRBJ1-2	TGTGCCAGCAGCCAAGCCGGACAGGGGGCTAACTATGGCTACACCTTC	CASSQAGQGANYGYTF
NA	few	TRBV9	TRBJ2-5	TGTGCCAGCAGCCCTTCAGGGACACCCCAAGAGACCCAGTACTTC	CASSPSGTPQETQYF
NA	few	TRBV2	TRBJ2-3	TGTGCCAGCAACGAAGCCGGCACAGATACGCAGTATTTT	CASNEAGTDTQYF
TRBD2	NA	TRBV7-3	TRBJ2-1	TGTGCCAGCAGCACGAAGATGGCTAGCGGGAATTACAATGAGCAGTTCTTC	CASSTKMASGNYNEQFF
NA	NA	TRBV9	TRBJ1-1	TGTGCCAGCAGCCCCGGGGGGAGCACTGAAGCTTTCTTT	CASSPGGSTEAFF
TRBD1	NA	TRBV15	TRBJ1-1	TGTGCCACCAGCGGAGCCGGGACAGGGTTTACCGAAGCTTTCTTT	CATSGAGTGFTEAFF
NA	few	TRBV28	TRBJ2-4	TGTGCCAGCATCCAGGGGGGGGACCCTTTTCCAAACATTCAGTACTTC	CASIQGGDPFPNIQYF
TRBD2	NA	TRBV18	TRBJ2-1	TGTGCCAGCTCACCAGGGACTAGAGTAGCCCGGGAGCAGTTCTTC	CASSPGTRVAREQFF
NA	few	TRBV9	TRBJ1-2	TGTGCCAGCAGCGTAGAGGCAGGGAAACCCTATGGCTACACCTTC	CASSVEAGKPYGYTF
NA	few	TRBV30	TRBJ1-5	TGTGCCTGGGATGATCCTAAGAATCAGCCCCAGCATTTT	CAWDDPKNQPQHF
NA	few	TRBV25-1	TRBJ2-5	TGTGCCAGCAGTGCCGGAGGGGCGGGGCAAGAGACCCAGTACTTC	CASSAGGAGQETQYF